This record looks at one T cell receptor (beta chain) sequence and its context. The repertoire was sequenced with immunoSEQ multiplex PCR; TCRdb's copy has only in-frame clones and lacks some. This sample has 95,000 to 100,000 clones, with approximately 81% found just once. These data belong to a study of blood T cell repertoires in COVID-19. Overall study: Samples taken during acute and convalescent COVID-19 were collected in the United States, Italy and Spain. PBMCs, B-cell-depleted T cells, or T cells provided the cDNA or gDNA that made up the material.

Germline values: CDR1 SGDLS, CDR2 YYNGEE. V dropped 3 bases and J dropped 5; count of bases not matched to a gene: 1. The CDR3 extends over 13 amino acids. The TCR was taken from an elderly woman with acute or convalescent COVID-19. The rearrangement joins TRBV9 to TRBJ2-3; 9 bases map to TRBD2. Sample: peripheral blood. CDR3 sequence: CASSGAGGDTQYF. The DNA of the CDR3 is TGTGCCAGCAGCGGAGCGGGAGGAGATACGCAGTATTTT.